This TCR beta chain derives from a study of human T cells and chemical hapten exposure. Whole-study findings and limits: The number of TCRs over 1 in 1000 frequency stayed unchanged after DPC.

Time point in this sample: healthy volunteer bleed at 2 weeks. Total RNA was isolated from unfractionated whole blood. Germline V CDR1 and CDR2: DFQATT, SNEGSKA (reference sequence). The V gene lost 4 bases and the J gene lost 0 bases, with 10 bases spanning the gap. The CDR3 contains 14 residues. Individual cDNA molecules (in the library) carried attached unique molecular identifiers. Authors' methods: A per-sample median of around 91,000 TCRs was observed, with counts ranging from roughly 20,000 to 750,000. TCRdb used MiXCR to reprocess the RACE reads, holding one entry per CDR3 protein. The V and J calls come from TCRdb's annotation, not from the publication. The sample has some 93,000 distinct CDR3 sequences, about 8.7% seen once; the top ten hold around 3%. This clonotype showed up many times. What it recognizes is unknown.

The source of this sequence is a female donor in good health. Some clones in this sample may be carry-over from other donors' samples. Sequenced sample: whole blood. V usage is TRBV20-1 and J usage is TRBJ1-5; the D gene is possibly TRBD1 (5 bases). The CDR3 DNA follows: TGCAGTGCTACGGGGCAGACTAGCAATCAGCCCCAGCATTTT. It yields the protein CSATGQTSNQPQHF.